What follows are 24 T cell receptor beta chains derived from one specimen sequenced in a study of shared T cell receptors in the human thymus. Sequenced by immunoSEQ multiplex PCR; TCRdb stores in-frame clones only, minus some. This sample has 700,000 to 750,000 clones, with approximately 85% found just once. This sample also appeared in a second study, on human thymus T cells.

Sequencing was performed on thymocytes. All receptors derive from a girl in the first two years of life with a congenital heart defect.

The gene calls are TRBV19 and TRBJ2-3, with TRBD2 identical over 9 bases. Trimming at V came to 2 bases and at J to 1 base, leaving 1 base not matched to a gene. The CDR3 runs 15 residues. Germline assignment: CDR1 LNHDA and CDR2 SQIVND (reference sequence). Here the CDR3 DNA reads TGTGCCAGTAGTATAATAGCGGGAGGCACAGATACGCAGTATTTT. Its protein product is CASSIIAGGTDTQYF. Using reference TRBV19 and TRBJ2-3 for the parts outside the CDR3, the full variable domain is DGGITQSPKYLFRKEGQNVTLSCEQNLNHDAMYWYRQDPGQGLRLIYYSQIVNDFQKGDIAEGYSVSREKKESFPLTVTSAQKNPTAFYLCASSIIAGGTDTQYFGPGTRLTVL.

V and J are TRBV14 and TRBJ2-7; 9 bases match TRBD1. Germline-derived CDR1 and CDR2 are SGHDN and FVKESK. The V gene end was trimmed by 3 bases and the J gene end by 6 bases; junction bases not matched to a gene: 18. This CDR3 contains 18 residues. CDR3: CASSQPRAVGQGSVEQYF. In nucleotides, the CDR3 is TGTGCCAGCAGCCAGCCCCGGGCAGTGGGACAGGGATCGGTCGAGCAGTACTTC. Looking up the rest from reference TRBV14 and TRBJ2-7 gives the full variable domain: EAGVTQFPSHSVIEKGQTVTLRCDPISGHDNLYWYRRVMGKEIKFLLHFVKESKQDESGMPNNRFLAERTGGTYSTLKVQPAELEDSGVYFCASSQPRAVGQGSVEQYFGPGTRLTVT.

The chain employs TRBV2 and TRBJ2-7; weak D call: TRBD1 (6 bases). V was shortened by 9 bases and J by 3 bases, with 18 bases between the two germline ends. The CDR3 contains 14 residues. CDR1 is SNHLY, CDR2 FYNNEI, per germline. This chain's CDR3 is CASTRGRNYYEQYF. The CDR3 nucleotides read TGTGCCAGTACCAGGGGACGTAATTACTACGAGCAGTACTTC. Together with reference TRBV2 and TRBJ2-7, the CDR3 gives the full variable domain: EPEVTQTPSHQVTQMGQEVILRCVPISNHLYFYWYRQILGQKVEFLVSFYNNEISEKSEIFDDQFSVERPDGSNFTLKIRSTKLEDSAMYFCASTRGRNYYEQYFGPGTRLTVT.

V is TRBV6-5 and J is TRBJ1-2; weak D call: TRBD1 (5 bases). Trimming removed 9 bases at V and 8 bases at J, with 19 bases between. The CDR3 contains 13 residues. Per germline, CDR1 MNHEY and CDR2 SVGAGI. The CDR3 spells CASRPRGYEGYTF. CDR3 nucleotide sequence: TGTGCCAGTCGCCCTCGGGGGTATGAGGGCTACACCTTC.

This chain uses TRBV27 with TRBJ1-5; a possible D gene is TRBD1 (5 bases). CDR3 length: 19 amino acids. Germline V gene data show CDR1 as MNHEY and CDR2 as SMNVEV (reference sequence). Trimming took off 6 bases at V and 0 bases at J, with 24 bases between the two ends. The CDR3 bases are TGTGCCAGCAGCATGTACGGGACTCAAGGACTTAATAGCAATCAGCCCCAGCATTTT. It encodes CASSMYGTQGLNSNQPQHF.

V and J are TRBV6-5 and TRBJ1-2, with 8 positions matching TRBD1. Germline V gives CDR1 MNHEY, CDR2 SVGAGI. The trim removed 2 bases at V and 4 bases at J, leaving 6 bases unmatched. This CDR3 is built from 15 residues. CDR3 in DNA: TGTGCCAGCAGTTACCCAAGGGACAGGACCTATGGCTACACCTTC. It is translated as CASSYPRDRTYGYTF.

This clone was seen only a few times. The V call is TRBV5-3, the J call TRBJ2-3; 11 nucleotides agree with TRBD1. TRBV5-3 belongs to the ORF category, with a function that is uncertain. The CDR3 length is 17 residues. With 4 bases clipped from V and 6 bases from J, the junction kept 13 bases outside the gene matches. The CDR3 spells CARSHGQGAIKLDTQYF. The CDR3 DNA follows: TGTGCCAGAAGCCATGGACAGGGGGCAATTAAATTGGATACGCAGTATTTT.

CDR3 region: CASKEDREAKNIQYF. DNA for the CDR3: TGTGCCAGCAAAGAGGACAGGGAAGCCAAAAACATTCAGTACTTC. The chain is built from TRBV6-1 and TRBJ2-4; TRBD1 matches 8 bases. With 7 bases clipped from V and 0 bases from J, the junction kept 5 bases outside the gene matches. CDR3 length: 15 residues. Germline V gene lookup returns CDR1 MNHNS and CDR2 SASEGT.

This clone was detected a few times. This chain links TRBV6-5 with TRBJ2-1, with TRBD2 matching 7 bases. This CDR3 is 16 amino acids long. Germline values: CDR1 MNHEY, CDR2 SVGAGI. Germline trimming cut 1 base from V and 4 bases from J; bases unmatched to any gene: 7. CDR3 in DNA: TGTGCCAGCAGTTACTTAAGCGCGGGACTATACAATGAGCAGTTCTTC. Translated, it gives CASSYLSAGLYNEQFF.

The CDR3 bases are TGTGCCAGTAGTACGACGACGCGGGGTTGTCATGAAAAACTGTTTTTT. Its translation: CASSTTTRGCHEKLFF. The rearrangement links TRBV19 to TRBJ1-4; no clear D gene. CDR1 is LNHDA and CDR2 is SQIVND in the germline V gene (reference sequence). V gave up 4 bases and J gave up 6 bases, with 18 bases separating them. This CDR3 comprises 16 residues.

The chain recombines TRBV6-6 with TRBJ2-3; 9 nucleotides align to TRBD2. V was pared by 10 bases and J by 4 bases, with 9 bases of the junction left unmatched. Per germline, CDR1 MNHNY and CDR2 SVGAGI (reference sequence). This CDR3 region has 14 residues. CDR3 coding DNA: TGTGCCACCGACCTAGCGGGGAAGGCAGATACGCAGTATTTT. This sequence encodes CATDLAGKADTQYF.

The chain combines TRBV5-4 with TRBJ1-2; TRBD1 is a possible D gene (5 bases). This CDR3 is built from 18 residues. Trimming took 1 base from V and 4 from J, leaving 23 bases between them. Germline CDR1 SGHNT, CDR2 YYREEE (reference sequence). CDR3 DNA sequence: TGTGCCAGCAGCTTGTGGGGGACGTGGCGGGAGGCCGTCTATGGCTACACCTTC. Protein product: CASSLWGTWREAVYGYTF. Full variable domain (outside the CDR3, taken from reference TRBV5-4 and TRBJ1-2): ETGVTQSPTHLIKTRGQQVTLRCSSQSGHNTVSWYQQALGQGPQFIFQYYREEENGRGNFPPRFSGLQFPNYSSELNVNALELDDSALYLCASSLWGTWREAVYGYTFGSGTRLTVV.

The CDR3 DNA sequence: TGTGCCAGCGTGGACAGGGAGTGGGTAGAGACCCAGTACTTC. It encodes CASVDREWVETQYF. The chain employs TRBV28 and TRBJ2-5, with 8 bases identical to TRBD1. With 8 bases clipped from V and 4 bases from J, the junction kept 9 bases outside the gene matches. Germline CDR1 and CDR2: MDHEN and SYDVKM. This CDR3 spans 14 amino acids. Together with reference TRBV28 and TRBJ2-5, the CDR3 gives the full variable domain: DVKVTQSSRYLVKRTGEKVFLECVQDMDHENMFWYRQDPGLGLRLIYFSYDVKMKEKGDIPEGYSVSREKKERFSLILESASTNQTSMYLCASVDREWVETQYFGPGTRLLVL.

This clone came up once. This chain connects TRBV7-8 to TRBJ2-7; D gene ambiguous. Per germline, CDR1 SGHVS and CDR2 FQNEAQ. The CDR3 is made up of 13 amino acids. V was trimmed by 0 bases and J by 2 bases, leaving 5 bases between them. CDR3 nucleotide sequence: TGTGCCAGCAGCTTAGCATCGGCCTACGAGCAGTACTTC. This encodes CASSLASAYEQYF. Full variable domain (missing parts from reference TRBV7-8 and TRBJ2-7): GAGVSQSPRYKVAKRGQDVALRCDPISGHVSLFWYQQALGQGPEFLTYFQNEAQLDKSGLPSDRFFAERPEGSVSTLKIQRTQQEDSAVYLCASSLASAYEQYFGPGTRLTVT.

The rearrangement joins TRBV27 to TRBJ2-1; D is perhaps TRBD2 (6 bases). The CDR3 is made up of 13 amino acids. V lost 10 bases, J lost 4 bases, and 14 bases lay in between. Germline V lookup: CDR1 MNHEY, CDR2 SMNVEV (reference sequence). The CDR3 DNA is TGTGCCACCCGACTAGGATCATACAATGAGCAGTTCTTC. Its protein is CATRLGSYNEQFF.

The chain joins TRBV6-1 to TRBJ1-4, with D uncertain. V lost 3 bases to trimming and J lost 1 base, with 21 bases between them. The germline gives CDR1 MNHNS, CDR2 SASEGT. This CDR3 contains 19 residues. This CDR3 is CASSDYEMAEAKTNEKLFF. The CDR3 nucleotides are TGTGCCAGCAGTGATTACGAGATGGCAGAAGCGAAAACTAATGAAAAACTGTTTTTT.

J is TRBJ1-5 and V is TRBV7-8, with 8 bases aligning to TRBD1. Germline V CDR1 and CDR2: SGHVS, FQNEAQ. With V trimmed by 4 bases and J by 2 bases, 7 bases remained unmatched. The CDR3 totals 16 residues. CDR3 coding DNA: TGTGCCAGCAGCTGCCTAGGACAGGGTGGCAATCAGCCCCAGCATTTT. Residues: CASSCLGQGGNQPQHF. The entire variable domain, with the rest obtained from reference TRBV7-8 and TRBJ1-5, is as follows: GAGVSQSPRYKVAKRGQDVALRCDPISGHVSLFWYQQALGQGPEFLTYFQNEAQLDKSGLPSDRFFAERPEGSVSTLKIQRTQQEDSAVYLCASSCLGQGGNQPQHFGDGTRLSIL.

This chain joins TRBV9 and TRBJ2-1; maybe TRBD2 (6 bases). V shed 0 bases and J shed 4 bases, with 20 bases lying between them. CDR1 is SGDLS, CDR2 YYNGEE, per germline. The CDR3 loop spans 18 amino acids. CDR3 DNA: TGTGCCAGCAGCGTAGCAGGTTCCCTTGGAGGGGTTTACAATGAGCAGTTCTTC. It is translated as CASSVAGSLGGVYNEQFF.

The V call is TRBV11-2, the J call TRBJ2-1; a possible D gene is TRBD2 (6 bases). Trimming shortened V by 5 bases and J by 7 bases, and 21 bases separated the two germline ends. The CDR3 totals 16 residues. Per the germline V gene, CDR1 is SGHAT and CDR2 is FQNNGV. As DNA, the CDR3 is TGTGCCAGCAGCGTTATCCTAGCGACGAAACCTAATGAGCAGTTCTTC. This encodes CASSVILATKPNEQFF.

The rearrangement links TRBV5-6 to TRBJ2-7; 13 nucleotides align to TRBD2. The CDR3 is made up of 16 amino acids. CDR1 is SGHDT, CDR2 YYEEEE, per germline. V gave up 4 bases and J gave up 0 bases; unmatched junction bases: 4. CDR3 in amino acids: CASSRTSGGPSYEQYF. The CDR3 bases are TGTGCCAGCAGCAGGACTAGCGGGGGACCCTCCTACGAGCAGTACTTC.

The chain is built from TRBV2 and TRBJ1-1, with 7 positions matching TRBD1. This CDR3 region has 11 residues. V was pared by 5 bases and J by 9 bases, with 3 bases of the junction left unmatched. Germline V CDR1 and CDR2: SNHLY, FYNNEI. The CDR3 nucleotides are TGTGCCAGCAGTCAGACAGGGAAAGCTTTCTTT. Translating gives CASSQTGKAFF.

The J gene is TRBJ2-3, the V gene TRBV18, with TRBD1 as a possible D gene (6 bases). The germline gives CDR1 KGHSH, CDR2 LQKENI. The CDR3 loop spans 18 amino acids. V lost 2 bases, J lost 6 bases, and 24 bases lay in between. For the CDR3, the DNA is TGTGCCAGCTCACCAAGAGATGACAGGACTCCGGTTCGGGATACGCAGTATTTT. Its translation: CASSPRDDRTPVRDTQYF.

The chain links TRBV18 to TRBJ1-1, with D maybe TRBD1 (6 bases). The CDR3 is made up of 15 amino acids. Germline V gene data show CDR1 as KGHSH and CDR2 as LQKENI. The V gene lost 5 bases and the J gene lost 4 bases, with 17 bases spanning the gap. The CDR3 region has the DNA TGTGCCAGCTCAACTACGTCAGGGGAACGCACTGAAGCTTTCTTT. This sequence encodes CASSTTSGERTEAFF.

The V call is TRBV5-1, the J call TRBJ2-3; the match to TRBD1 covers 10 bases. Germline trimming cut 4 bases from V and 1 base from J; bases unmatched to any gene: 3. CDR1 and CDR2 (germline): SGHRS, YFSETQ. This CDR3 is 15 amino acids long. CDR3 region: CASSSGTGGTDTQYF. The CDR3 DNA reads TGCGCCAGCAGCAGTGGGACAGGGGGCACAGATACGCAGTATTTT.